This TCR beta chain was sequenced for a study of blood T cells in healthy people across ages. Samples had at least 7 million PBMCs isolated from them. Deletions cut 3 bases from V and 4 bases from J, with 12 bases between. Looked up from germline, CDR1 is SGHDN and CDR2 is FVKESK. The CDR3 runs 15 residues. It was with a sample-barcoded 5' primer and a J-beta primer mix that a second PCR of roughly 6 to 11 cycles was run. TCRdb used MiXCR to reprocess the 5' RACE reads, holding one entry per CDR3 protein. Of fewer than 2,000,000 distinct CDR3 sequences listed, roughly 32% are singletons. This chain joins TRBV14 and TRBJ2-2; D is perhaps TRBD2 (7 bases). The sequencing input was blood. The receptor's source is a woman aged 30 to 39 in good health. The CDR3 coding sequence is TGTGCCAGCAGCCAGCGACGGGGGGCCACCGGGGAGCTGTTTTTT. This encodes CASSQRRGATGELFF.